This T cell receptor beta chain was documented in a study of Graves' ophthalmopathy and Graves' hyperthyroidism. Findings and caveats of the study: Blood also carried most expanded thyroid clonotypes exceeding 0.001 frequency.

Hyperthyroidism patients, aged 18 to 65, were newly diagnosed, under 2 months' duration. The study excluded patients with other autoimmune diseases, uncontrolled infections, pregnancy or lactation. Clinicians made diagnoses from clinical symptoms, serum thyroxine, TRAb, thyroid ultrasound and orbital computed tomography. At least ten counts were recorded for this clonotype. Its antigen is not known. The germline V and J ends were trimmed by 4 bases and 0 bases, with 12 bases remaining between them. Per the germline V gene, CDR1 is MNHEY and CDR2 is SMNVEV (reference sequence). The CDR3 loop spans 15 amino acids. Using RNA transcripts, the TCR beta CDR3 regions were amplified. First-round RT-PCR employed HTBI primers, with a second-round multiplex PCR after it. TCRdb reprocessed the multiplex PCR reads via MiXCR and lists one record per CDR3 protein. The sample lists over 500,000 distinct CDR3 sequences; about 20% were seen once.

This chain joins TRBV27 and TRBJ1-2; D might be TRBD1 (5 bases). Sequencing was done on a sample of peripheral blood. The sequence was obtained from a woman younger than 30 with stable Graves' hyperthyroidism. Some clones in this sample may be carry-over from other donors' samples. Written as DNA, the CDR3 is TGTGCCAGCAGTTCTCGGACACTATCTAACTATGGCTACACCTTC. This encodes CASSSRTLSNYGYTF.